One sample yielded the 27 T cell receptor beta chains listed below, sequenced in a study of blood T cell repertoires in COVID-19. TCRdb's copy holds only in-frame clones and misses some; the assay was immunoSEQ multiplex PCR. In the table there are 65,000 to 90,000 clones, 83% of which are singletons. Sequencing was carried out using peripheral blood. Source of these receptors: a woman older than 75 with acute or convalescent COVID-19.

This clone was seen a single time. The CDR3 DNA reads TGTGCCAGCAGTCGACTAGCGGGACTGTTCACAGATACGCAGTATTTT. Amino acids: CASSRLAGLFTDTQYF. The chain uses TRBV7-2 and TRBJ2-3; 11 bases fit TRBD2. Germline CDR1 and CDR2: SGHTA and FQGNSA. The CDR3 has 16 residues. V lost 6 bases and J lost 2; bases outside the gene matches: 7.

This rearrangement joins TRBV4-1 to TRBJ2-6; D remains unclear. The CDR3 contains 17 residues. Germline CDR1 MGHRA, CDR2 YSYEKL. Trimming removed 0 bases from V and 0 bases from J, with 9 bases in between. CDR3 sequence (DNA): TGCGCCAGCAGCCAAGAGGTGTATAGCTCTGGGGCCAACGTCCTGACTTTC. This sequence encodes CASSQEVYSSGANVLTF.

The gene calls are TRBV28 and TRBJ1-2; unclear D gene. This CDR3 comprises 13 residues. V was cut by 7 bases and J by 3 bases, with 12 bases left in between. From germline, CDR1 is MDHEN and CDR2 SYDVKM. The CDR3 here is CASTSGGDYGYTF. The CDR3 coding sequence is TGTGCCAGCACCTCGGGTGGCGACTATGGCTACACCTTC.

The rearrangement uses TRBV9 and TRBJ2-1, with 11 bases lining up with TRBD2. The CDR3 extends over 17 amino acids. V dropped 0 bases and J dropped 2; count of bases not matched to a gene: 4. Germline assignment: CDR1 SGDLS and CDR2 YYNGEE. The CDR3 region is CASSVVGTSGAYNEQFF. As DNA, the CDR3 is TGTGCCAGCAGCGTAGTGGGGACTAGCGGAGCCTACAATGAGCAGTTCTTC. The full variable domain, in which reference TRBV9 and TRBJ2-1 provide the parts outside the CDR3, is DSGVTQTPKHLITATGQRVTLRCSPRSGDLSVYWYQQSLDQGLQFLIQYYNGEERAKGNILERFSAQQFPDLHSELNLSSLELGDSALYFCASSVVGTSGAYNEQFFGPGTRLTVL.

The J gene is TRBJ2-7, the V gene TRBV20-1, with 8 nucleotides matching TRBD1. The germline CDR1 and CDR2 sequences are DFQATT and SNEGSKA (reference sequence). V shed 7 bases, J shed 6 bases, and the junction held 5 bases outside the gene matches. The CDR3 loop spans 11 amino acids. CDR3 sequence reads: CSVDRETEQYF. CDR3 in DNA: TGCAGTGTGGACAGGGAAACCGAGCAGTACTTC.

The chain combines TRBV27 with TRBJ2-3, with D uncertain. The CDR3 totals 15 residues. With 4 bases removed from V and 2 bases from J, the gap between germline ends came to 13 bases. Germline lookup yields CDR1 MNHEY and CDR2 SMNVEV (reference sequence). The CDR3 is CASSSPTLSTDTQYF. The DNA of the CDR3 is TGTGCCAGCAGTTCACCTACACTATCCACAGATACGCAGTATTTT.

This clone was counted ten times or more. V gene TRBV7-8 combines with J gene TRBJ1-2, with no clear D. Trimming removed 6 bases at V and 7 bases at J, with 24 bases between. CDR1 SGHVS and CDR2 FQNEAQ come from the germline V gene. The CDR3 runs 16 residues. CDR3 sequence reads: CASRIEGRGMEGGYTF. The CDR3 coding sequence is TGTGCCAGCAGAATAGAGGGCAGAGGGATGGAGGGTGGCTACACCTTC.

This clone was seen only a few times. The genes are TRBV28 and TRBJ1-5; D ambiguous. Germline V lookup: CDR1 MDHEN, CDR2 SYDVKM. CDR3 length equals 15 residues. V shed 5 bases and J shed 0 bases, with 11 bases lying between them. CDR3 bases: TGTGCCAGCAGTCTCGGGGTGTATAGCAATCAGCCCCAGCATTTT. It specifies CASSLGVYSNQPQHF.

The rearrangement links TRBV3-1 (or the pseudogene TRBV3-2) to TRBJ2-7, with D possibly TRBD2 on 5 matching bases. CDR1 is LGHDT and CDR2 is YNNKEL in the germline V gene (reference sequence). V gave up 2 bases and J gave up 3 bases, with 14 bases separating them. The CDR3 has 15 residues. The CDR3 loop is CASSQPSAEDYEQYF. The CDR3 DNA follows: TGTGCCAGCAGCCAACCCAGCGCGGAGGACTACGAGCAGTACTTC.

This clone was counted between two and nine times. V is TRBV7-8 and J is TRBJ1-1; 7 bases are a match to TRBD1. The CDR3 is 12 amino acids. Germline lookup yields CDR1 SGHVS and CDR2 FQNEAQ. Losses at the gene ends were 3 bases for V and 8 bases for J; bases not matched to a gene: 3. Here the CDR3 DNA reads TGTGCCAGCAGCTTTGACAGGGCGGAAGCTTTCTTT. Translation: CASSFDRAEAFF.

The rearrangement links TRBV28 to TRBJ2-6; the D gene is possibly TRBD1 (6 bases). The CDR3 is 14 residues long. Trimming stripped 6 bases from V and 5 bases from J, with 11 bases between. CDR1 is MDHEN and CDR2 is SYDVKM in the germline V gene. The CDR3 coding sequence is TGTGCCAGCAGGACAGGATCGTGGGCCAACGTCCTGACTTTC. Its translation: CASRTGSWANVLTF.

The chain joins TRBV5-5 to TRBJ2-5; D is uncertain. The V gene's germline CDR1 is SGHKS and CDR2 YYEKEE (reference sequence). The CDR3 covers 13 residues. Trimming cost V 6 bases and J 2 bases, with 11 bases left between them. The CDR3 reads CASTSGAQETQYF. For the CDR3, the DNA is TGTGCCAGCACCAGTGGTGCTCAAGAGACCCAGTACTTC.

In this sample, this clone turned up once. The chain couples TRBV4-1 to TRBJ2-1, with 9 bases aligning to TRBD2. The length of the CDR3 is 19 residues. The junction had 19 bases not matched to a gene; V was cut back by 3 bases and J by 7 bases. Germline CDR1 MGHRA, CDR2 YSYEKL. The CDR3 loop reads CASSHPRGGLAGGGNEQFF. The CDR3 nucleotides read TGCGCCAGCAGCCACCCCCGAGGGGGTTTGGCGGGAGGGGGAAATGAGCAGTTCTTC.

The chain employs TRBV16 and TRBJ1-2; the D gene is possibly TRBD1 (6 bases). There are 13 residues in the CDR3. The germline CDR1 and CDR2 sequences are KGHSY and FQNENV. V lost 7 bases, J lost 7 bases, and 16 bases lay in between. The DNA for the CDR3 is TGTGCCAGCACCAAGGGGGGGGCGCGTGGCTACACCTTC. It codes for CASTKGGARGYTF.

This chain connects TRBV5-4 to TRBJ2-2; 15 nucleotides match TRBD2. The J segment lost 1 base and the V segment lost 4 bases, leaving 2 bases of the junction unmatched. CDR1 is SGHNT, CDR2 YYREEE, per germline (reference sequence). The CDR3 has 17 residues. The CDR3 DNA follows: TGTGCCAGCAGCCTGGGACTAGCGGGAGGGAACACCGGGGAGCTGTTTTTT. It is translated as CASSLGLAGGNTGELFF.

The chain joins TRBV28 to TRBJ2-7; D unresolved. Trimming took off 3 bases at V and 2 bases at J, with 11 bases between the two ends. The CDR3 runs to 14 residues. Per the germline V gene, CDR1 is MDHEN and CDR2 is SYDVKM. CDR3 residues: CASSFVTVAYEQYF. CDR3 bases: TGTGCCAGCAGTTTCGTGACTGTAGCCTACGAGCAGTACTTC.

This clone occurred a few times. The chain is built from TRBV4-2 and TRBJ2-1; D perhaps matches TRBD2 (6 bases). Germline CDR1 LGHNA, CDR2 YNFKEQ. The CDR3 runs to 16 residues. V lost 0 bases, J lost 3 bases, and 12 bases lay in between. CDR3 sequence reads: CASSQEVGGNYNEQFF. CDR3 nucleotides: TGTGCCAGCAGCCAAGAAGTGGGGGGAAACTACAATGAGCAGTTCTTC.

V gene TRBV24-1 combines with J gene TRBJ2-3; TRBD2 matches 8 bases. The CDR3 is made up of 15 amino acids. V shed 10 bases and J 0 bases; nucleotides not matched to a gene: 8. Per germline, CDR1 KGHDR and CDR2 SFDVKD. CDR3 protein: CATSTSGTSTDTQYF. CDR3 DNA: TGTGCCACAAGTACTAGCGGAACTAGCACAGATACGCAGTATTTT.

V usage is TRBV4-3 and J usage is TRBJ1-2; no firm D call. V lost 0 bases to trimming and J lost 0 bases, with 11 bases between them. The germline gives CDR1 LGHNA, CDR2 YSLEER. The CDR3 length is 16 residues. The CDR3 loop reads CASSQDAAGTNYGYTF. The CDR3 nucleotides are TGCGCCAGCAGCCAAGATGCTGCAGGCACTAACTATGGCTACACCTTC.

The chain joins TRBV5-1 to TRBJ2-1, with 11 nucleotides matching TRBD2. The CDR3 runs 14 residues. Germline CDR1 is SGHRS and CDR2 is YFSETQ. Trimming cost V 3 bases and J 9 bases; bases outside gene matches: 5. This CDR3 reads CASSSGTSGFEQFF. In DNA form, the CDR3 reads TGCGCCAGCAGCTCCGGGACTAGCGGTTTTGAGCAGTTCTTC.

This clone is a singleton in its sample. V usage is TRBV7-2 and J usage is TRBJ2-5; weak D call: TRBD1 (5 bases). V was trimmed by 0 bases and J by 7 bases, leaving 15 bases between them. CDR1 SGHTA and CDR2 FQGNSA come from the germline V gene. This CDR3 comprises 15 residues. The CDR3 loop reads CASSLAVTARRTQYF. In DNA, the CDR3 is TGTGCCAGCAGCTTAGCGGTGACAGCAAGAAGGACCCAGTACTTC.

This sequence joins TRBV19 and TRBJ1-4; the D gene is possibly TRBD1 (6 bases). Looked up from germline, CDR1 is LNHDA and CDR2 is SQIVND (reference sequence). The CDR3 runs to 14 residues. Trimming shortened V by 5 bases and J by 5 bases, and 12 bases separated the two germline ends. This CDR3 is CASSRGALNEKLFF. The CDR3 DNA is TGTGCCAGTAGTCGGGGGGCCTTGAATGAAAAACTGTTTTTT.

This chain connects TRBV5-1 to TRBJ1-1; tentatively, D is TRBD1 (5 bases). Trimming took 0 bases from V and 4 from J, leaving 7 bases between them. Germline CDR1 and CDR2: SGHRS and YFSETQ. The CDR3 spans 13 residues. The CDR3 DNA follows: TGCGCCAGCAGCTTGGACGACAGCACTGAAGCTTTCTTT. Translated: CASSLDDSTEAFF. Full variable domain (missing parts from reference TRBV5-1 and TRBJ1-1): KAGVTQTPRYLIKTRGQQVTLSCSPISGHRSVSWYQQTPGQGLQFLFEYFSETQRNKGNFPGRFSGRQFSNSRSEMNVSTLELGDSALYLCASSLDDSTEAFFGQGTRLTVV.

This sequence joins TRBV5-1 and TRBJ1-1; 10 nucleotides agree with TRBD1. Unmatched junction bases numbered 6, after V lost 3 bases and J lost 4 bases. This CDR3 has 15 amino acids. The germline V gene has CDR1 SGHRS and CDR2 YFSETQ. DNA of the CDR3: TGCGCCAGCAGCTCCACCGGGACAGGGGTCACTGAAGCTTTCTTT. Protein: CASSSTGTGVTEAFF.

The rearrangement joins TRBV11-2 to TRBJ2-1; D is possibly TRBD1 (5 bases). The CDR3 is 14 residues long. Germline assignment: CDR1 SGHAT and CDR2 FQNNGV. V was shortened by 1 base and J by 7 bases, with 11 bases between the two germline ends. For the CDR3, the DNA is TGTGCCAGCAGCTTAGGATTTCAGGGTAATGAGCAGTTCTTC. Residues: CASSLGFQGNEQFF.

The chain is built from TRBV7-9 and TRBJ2-2; D might be TRBD2 (5 bases). Germline V gene lookup returns CDR1 SEHNR and CDR2 FQNEAQ (reference sequence). V was cut by 5 bases and J by 1 base, with 14 bases left in between. The length of the CDR3 is 16 residues. The CDR3 protein is CASSPRAVQNTGELFF. The CDR3 DNA reads as TGTGCCAGCAGCCCAAGAGCGGTCCAGAACACCGGGGAGCTGTTTTTT. The complete variable domain, with remaining parts taken from reference TRBV7-9 and TRBJ2-2, reads DTGVSQNPRHKITKRGQNVTFRCDPISEHNRLYWYRQTLGQGPEFLTYFQNEAQLEKSRLLSDRFSAERPKGSFSTLEIQRTEQGDSAMYLCASSPRAVQNTGELFFGEGSRLTVL.

Only a few counts were recorded for this clone. This chain connects TRBV21-1 to TRBJ1-5. TRBV21-1 represents a pseudogene. This CDR3 has 17 amino acids. The CDR3 nucleotides are TGTGCCAGCAGCAAAGCCTCTAGACTGACTAGCAATCAGCCCCAGCATTTT. This sequence encodes CASSKASRLTSNQPQHF.